Listed here are 5 T cell receptor beta chains from one sample, sequenced in a study of somatic mutations in cytotoxic T cells in rheumatoid arthritis. Measured with immunoSEQ multiplex PCR; TCRdb has only the in-frame clones, and not every one. This table has over 15,000 clones, approximately 75% appearing once. The material sequenced was CD8+ T cells sorted from blood. These receptors originate from an adult with rheumatoid arthritis.

This sequence joins TRBV28 and TRBJ1-6; 9 positions match TRBD1. CDR3 length: 15 residues. CDR1 and CDR2 (germline): MDHEN, SYDVKM. The CDR3 protein is CGSRGQGLINSPLHF. In DNA, the CDR3 is TGTGGCTCTCGGGGACAGGGCCTTATTAATTCACCCCTCCACTTT.

The chain couples TRBV10-3 to TRBJ2-1; 11 nucleotides align to TRBD2. Losses at the gene ends were 8 bases for V and 3 bases for J; bases not matched to a gene: 6. CDR1 is ENHRY, CDR2 SYGVKD, per germline. The CDR3 spans 15 residues. This chain's CDR3 is CAIHSGTSGYNEQFF. The DNA for the CDR3 is TGTGCCATCCACTCCGGGACTAGCGGCTACAATGAGCAGTTCTTC.

V usage is TRBV9 and J usage is TRBJ2-1; TRBD2 matches at 10 bases. Trimming at V came to 3 bases and at J to 6 bases, leaving 6 bases not matched to a gene. The CDR3 spans 15 residues. CDR1 is SGDLS, CDR2 YYNGEE, per germline. The DNA for the CDR3 is TGTGCCAGCAGCGACAGCGGGAGGGCCGTCAATGAGCAGTTCTTC. Its protein product is CASSDSGRAVNEQFF.

The chain uses TRBV9 and TRBJ2-2; D gene ambiguous. The CDR3 length is 12 residues. Trimming left V 3 bases short and J 7 bases short, with 7 bases between. Per the germline V gene, CDR1 is SGDLS and CDR2 is YYNGEE. CDR3 DNA: TGTGCCAGCAGCGCCTCCCTCGGGGAGCTGTTTTTT. Translating it yields CASSASLGELFF.

This clone turned up a few times. V gene TRBV5-6 combines with J gene TRBJ1-5; D remains unclear. Trimming removed 0 bases at V and 4 bases at J, with 14 bases between. This CDR3 is built from 16 residues. Germline V lookup: CDR1 SGHDT, CDR2 YYEEEE. The CDR3 DNA reads TGTGCCAGCAGCTTGGGGGAGACCTATTCTAATCAGCCCCAGCATTTT. Its protein is CASSLGETYSNQPQHF.